These 12 T cell receptor beta chains originate from one sample sequenced in a study of cytomegalovirus exposure and HLA in healthy donors. Sequenced by immunoSEQ multiplex PCR; TCRdb stores in-frame clones only, minus some. The top ten hold 2.1% of the sample, which has 110,000 or so clones, more than 75% seen once. The specimen sequenced was PBMCs. These receptors were obtained from a woman aged 30 to 39 in good health and CMV-seronegative.

The J gene is TRBJ2-7, the V gene TRBV18; a weak D match, TRBD1 (6 bases). Germline V gives CDR1 KGHSH, CDR2 LQKENI. The CDR3 extends over 16 amino acids. V was trimmed by 5 bases and J by 2 bases, leaving 19 bases between them. CDR3 coding DNA: TGTGCCAGCTCAACGCTGGGGCAGGGGAGCGCCTACGAGCAGTACTTC. Its protein product is CASSTLGQGSAYEQYF.

The chain carries TRBV14 and TRBJ1-2, with 7 nucleotides matching TRBD1. The CDR3 is made up of 16 amino acids. The germline gives CDR1 SGHDN, CDR2 FVKESK. V trimming: 2 bases; J trimming: 4 bases; junction bases outside the gene matches: 10. This CDR3 reads CASSQSRTGVPYGYTF. Written as DNA, the CDR3 is TGTGCCAGCAGCCAAAGCCGAACAGGGGTGCCCTATGGCTACACCTTC.

This sequence joins TRBV5-6 and TRBJ2-5, with 9 nucleotides matching TRBD1. The CDR3 length is 17 residues. Looked up from germline, CDR1 is SGHDT and CDR2 is YYEEEE. The V and J ends lost 2 bases and 5 bases, in that order; junction bases with no gene match: 13. The CDR3 spells CASSFVSRDRVEETQYF. In nucleotides, the CDR3 is TGTGCCAGCAGCTTCGTTTCCCGGGACAGGGTGGAGGAGACCCAGTACTTC.

V is TRBV6-5 and J is TRBJ2-2, with TRBD1 matching over 9 bases. Trimming cost V 2 bases and J 5 bases; bases outside gene matches: 6. This CDR3 has 16 residues. Per germline, CDR1 MNHEY and CDR2 SVGAGI. CDR3: CASSYGTGLRTGELFF. The CDR3 nucleotides are TGTGCCAGCAGTTACGGGACAGGGTTGAGAACCGGGGAGCTGTTTTTT.

The chain recombines TRBV19 with TRBJ1-1; TRBD1 matches at 7 bases. Per germline, CDR1 LNHDA and CDR2 SQIVND (reference sequence). Trimming cost V 8 bases and J 5 bases; bases outside gene matches: 11. This CDR3 has 14 residues. The CDR3 DNA reads TGTGCCAGTCTCGACACAGGGGATGGGACTGAAGCTTTCTTT. It specifies CASLDTGDGTEAFF.

The genes are TRBV4-1 and TRBJ2-7; TRBD2 agrees at 7 bases. The germline V gene has CDR1 MGHRA and CDR2 YSYEKL. The CDR3 runs to 16 residues. V gave up 1 base and J gave up 2 bases; unmatched junction bases: 8. As DNA, the CDR3 is TGCGCCAGCAGCCAAGCCGACGGGACTAAGCCCTACGAGCAGTACTTC. Translating gives CASSQADGTKPYEQYF.

J is TRBJ1-4 and V is TRBV12-5, with a weak D call TRBD1 (6 bases). The V and J ends lost 6 bases and 3 bases respectively, with 14 bases between them. CDR3 length: 15 amino acids. Per germline, CDR1 LGHNT and CDR2 FRNRAP. The chain's CDR3 is CASGSGVIANEKLFF. The CDR3 DNA reads TGTGCTAGTGGCTCAGGGGTTATAGCTAATGAAAAACTGTTTTTT. Filled out from reference TRBV12-5 and TRBJ1-4, the complete variable domain reads DARVTQTPRHKVTEMGQEVTMRCQPILGHNTVFWYRQTMMQGLELLAYFRNRAPLDDSGMPKDRFSAEMPDATLATLKIQPSEPRDSAVYFCASGSGVIANEKLFFGSGTQLSVL.

In its sample, this clone was seen once. The chain employs TRBV14 and TRBJ1-1; D not resolved. V was trimmed by 10 bases and J by 0 bases, leaving 12 bases between them. CDR3 length equals 13 residues. The germline gives CDR1 SGHDN, CDR2 FVKESK. CDR3: CATAPALNTEAFF. The DNA for the CDR3 is TGTGCCACCGCGCCTGCTCTGAACACTGAAGCTTTCTTT.

This clone was detected only a few times. This chain joins TRBV11-2 and TRBJ1-1; the D gene is possibly TRBD1 (5 bases). The V end was cut by 7 bases, the J end by 4 bases, with 16 bases between. CDR1 SGHAT and CDR2 FQNNGV come from the germline V gene. This CDR3 region has 14 residues. The CDR3, as DNA: TGTGCCAGCACCCTGGCGGGGGAGGCCACTGAAGCTTTCTTT. It translates to CASTLAGEATEAFF.

CDR3 sequence: CASSPSSTDTQYF. CDR3 in DNA: TGTGCCAGCAGCCCTTCTTCCACAGATACGCAGTATTTT. This chain joins TRBV7-8 and TRBJ2-3; D is undetermined. The CDR3 covers 13 residues. V dropped 5 bases and J dropped 2 bases, with 8 bases sitting between them. Germline V gives CDR1 SGHVS, CDR2 FQNEAQ.

This clone has only one observation. The chain is built from TRBV2 and TRBJ2-3, with D perhaps matching TRBD2 (5 bases). V shed 11 bases and J shed 2 bases, with 14 bases lying between them. There are 13 residues in the CDR3. Germline V CDR1 and CDR2: SNHLY, FYNNEI. The CDR3 bases are TGTGCCGGCGGGTCCGGGTACACAGATACGCAGTATTTT. Protein product: CAGGSGYTDTQYF.

Within the sample, this clone is medium-sized. Other DNA sequences from this sample encode an identical CDR3 as well. J is TRBJ1-1 and V is TRBV2, with D maybe TRBD1 (6 bases). Germline V gene data show CDR1 as SNHLY and CDR2 as FYNNEI. Trimming removed 1 base from V and 3 bases from J, with 6 bases in between. The CDR3 has 13 amino acids. The CDR3 DNA sequence: TGTGCCAGCAGTGAAGACAGGGACACTGAAGCTTTCTTT. Translating it yields CASSEDRDTEAFF.